The 28 T cell receptor beta chains in this list originate from one sample, sequenced in a study of regulatory T cells in long-lasting Graves disease. Time point in this sample: persistent/refractory GD, antithyroid drugs over 5 years with positive TRAb. There was RNA extracted from PBMCs, and the TCR library was made from it. CDR3-region Arm-PCR and iRepertoire HTBI primers produced the TCR beta libraries. TCRdb reanalysed the multiplex PCR reads using MiXCR and keeps one entry per CDR3 protein. The table lists about 660,000 distinct CDR3 sequences, about 32% of them singletons. This specimen was peripheral blood mononuclear cells (PBMCs), taken when the disease was refractory, from a patient treated with antithyroid drugs. The receptors derive from a female donor with Graves disease.

The chain carries TRBV30 and TRBJ2-7; 7 bases agree with TRBD2. From germline, CDR1 is GTSNPN and CDR2 SVGIG (reference sequence). The CDR3 is 14 amino acids. Trimming took 5 bases from V and 4 from J; bases not matched to a gene: 11. CDR3 bases: TGTGCCTGGGCGTTAGCTAGCGGACAATACGAGCAGTACTTC. This sequence encodes CAWALASGQYEQYF.

This chain joins TRBV10-3 and TRBJ1-5; D gene ambiguous. V lost 0 bases and J 3 bases, leaving 9 bases between the germline ends. Germline CDR1 is ENHRY and CDR2 is SYGVKD. There are 15 residues in the CDR3. The CDR3 DNA sequence: TGTGCCATCAGTGAGTCGGGTCAGTCCAATCAGCCCCAGCATTTT. It specifies CAISESGQSNQPQHF.

Notes on this clonotype: Since a much larger clone is just one base distant, this may be a read error. V usage is TRBV11-2 and J usage is TRBJ2-5; D is perhaps TRBD2 (5 bases). This CDR3 comprises 14 residues. Germline V gene sequence: CDR1 SGHAT, CDR2 FQNNGV. As DNA, the CDR3 is TGTGCCGGCAGTTTAGGACCCGGGGAAGAGACCCAGTACTTC. Translating gives CAGSLGPGEETQYF.

This clonotype has a handful of counts. This CDR3 is CSALGQGAWETQYF. Here the CDR3 DNA reads TGCAGCGCCCTAGGACAGGGGGCTTGGGAGACCCAGTACTTC. This chain uses TRBV29-1 with TRBJ2-5, with TRBD1 identical over 11 bases. The germline CDR1 and CDR2 sequences are SQVTM and ANQGSEA. Trimming removed 7 bases from V and 5 bases from J; junction bases left unmatched: 9. The CDR3 has 14 residues.

V usage is TRBV11-2 and J usage is TRBJ2-2; D is undetermined. In germline, CDR1 is SGHAT, CDR2 FQNNGV. The CDR3 length is 13 residues. The V gene lost 3 bases and the J gene lost 7 bases, with 9 bases spanning the gap. The chain's CDR3 is CASSFAGYGELFF. DNA of the CDR3: TGTGCCAGCAGCTTTGCTGGGTACGGGGAGCTGTTTTTT.

This clonotype was observed many times. This rearrangement joins TRBV12-3 or TRBV12-4 to TRBJ1-5; 10 bases are shared with TRBD1. Trimming at V came to 4 bases and at J to 7 bases, leaving 4 bases not matched to a gene. The CDR3 runs to 14 residues. This chain's CDR3 is CASSSGTGVQPQHF. CDR3 nucleotide sequence: TGTGCCAGCAGTTCCGGGACAGGGGTACAGCCCCAGCATTTT.

The J gene is TRBJ1-4, the V gene TRBV7-2; no clear D gene. V lost 0 bases, J lost 2 bases, and 7 bases lay in between. The CDR3 sequence is 15 residues long. The germline V gene encodes CDR1 SGHTA and CDR2 FQGNSA. The CDR3 sequence: CASSLAGVTNEKLFF. The CDR3 DNA reads as TGTGCCAGCAGCTTAGCCGGAGTGACTAATGAAAAACTGTTTTTT.

The chain recombines TRBV18 with TRBJ2-5, with 9 bases matching TRBD2. This CDR3 has 16 residues. Germline assignment: CDR1 KGHSH and CDR2 LQKENI. V was pared by 3 bases and J by 1 base, with 6 bases of the junction left unmatched. CDR3 residues: CASSPRPAGGQETQYF. CDR3 sequence (DNA): TGTGCCAGCTCACCTCGGCCAGCGGGAGGCCAAGAGACCCAGTACTTC.

This clonotype was seen a handful of times. This chain uses TRBV10-3 with TRBJ2-5; D may match TRBD1 or TRBD2 (5 bases each). Trimming pared 0 bases from V and 5 bases from J, leaving 16 bases between. CDR1 is ENHRY and CDR2 is SYGVKD in the germline V gene. CDR3 length: 16 residues. The CDR3 DNA is TGTGCCATCAGTGAGTCGAAAGGGCTGGGGGTGGAGACCCAGTACTTC. This translates into CAISESKGLGVETQYF.

The table lists this clonotype with a few counts. This sequence joins TRBV28 and TRBJ1-1; D possibly corresponds to TRBD1 (6 bases). The germline CDR1 and CDR2 sequences are MDHEN and SYDVKM. CDR3 size: 14 residues. Trimming removed 10 bases from V and 5 bases from J, with 20 bases in between. CDR3 loop: CATLLGAEGTEAFF. The CDR3 DNA follows: TGTGCCACCCTCTTGGGGGCAGAGGGGACTGAAGCTTTCTTT.

V and J are TRBV27 and TRBJ1-5; no clear D gene. This CDR3 spans 10 amino acids. Germline CDR1 reads MNHEY; CDR2 reads SMNVEV (reference sequence). Trimming shortened V by 9 bases and J by 3 bases, and 3 bases separated the two germline ends. CDR3 residues: CARANQPQHF. DNA for the CDR3: TGTGCCAGGGCCAATCAGCCCCAGCATTTT.

The chain recombines TRBV30 with TRBJ1-1, with 9 bases fitting TRBD1. V gave up 7 bases and J gave up 12 bases; unmatched junction bases: 15. Per germline, CDR1 GTSNPN and CDR2 SVGIG (reference sequence). This CDR3 is 13 amino acids long. The CDR3: CAYKTGGLRSPFF. The CDR3 bases are TGTGCCTACAAAACAGGGGGCTTAAGGTCACCTTTCTTT.

Many counts were recorded for this clonotype. The V call is TRBV12-3 or TRBV12-4, the J call TRBJ1-4, with D possibly being TRBD1 (5 bases). The germline V and J ends were trimmed by 6 bases and 8 bases, with 7 bases remaining between them. The CDR3 spans 11 residues. The CDR3 protein is CASRRDEKLFF. The CDR3, as DNA: TGTGCCAGCAGGCGGGACGAAAAACTGTTTTTT.

Comment on this clonotype: Given a far larger clone just one base away, this is likely a sequencing read error. The CDR3 nucleotides read TGTGCCAGCGGTCGGACAGCGAACACTGAAGCTTTCTTT. It translates to CASGRTANTEAFF. This chain links TRBV2 with TRBJ1-1; TRBD1 might be the D (6 bases). Trimming removed 8 bases from V and 1 base from J, with 11 bases in between. Germline values: CDR1 SNHLY, CDR2 FYNNEI. The CDR3 is made up of 13 amino acids.

CDR3 nucleotides: TGTGCTAGTGGTGCCGGACAGAATCGGCTCTGCGAGCAGTACTTC. It codes for CASGAGQNRLCEQYF. The V gene is TRBV12-5, the J gene TRBJ2-7; a possible D gene is TRBD1 (6 bases). Germline CDR1 is LGHNT and CDR2 is FRNRAP. Trimming left V 5 bases short and J 6 bases short, with 20 bases between. The CDR3 has 15 amino acids.

The sample holds a few counts of this clonotype. The CDR3 loop is CASSLRQGSYTF. CDR3 nucleotide sequence: TGTGCCAGCAGTCTTAGACAGGGGAGCTACACCTTC. The chain is built from TRBV28 and TRBJ1-2; 8 bases are a match to TRBD1. The trim removed 5 bases at V and 9 bases at J, leaving 5 bases unmatched. This CDR3 comprises 12 residues. In germline, CDR1 is MDHEN, CDR2 SYDVKM.

This clonotype was counted only a few times. The chain is built from TRBV3-1 and TRBJ2-7; TRBD2 might be the D (6 bases). Deletions cut 2 bases from V and 6 bases from J, with 20 bases between. The germline V gene has CDR1 LGHDT and CDR2 YNNKEL (reference sequence). The CDR3 length is 16 residues. The CDR3 DNA reads TGTGCCAGCAGCCAATGTCACGTCCCCGGGGGATTCGAGCAGTACTTC. Its translation: CASSQCHVPGGFEQYF.

V and J are TRBV9 and TRBJ1-3; D gene uncertain. Germline CDR1 reads SGDLS; CDR2 reads YYNGEE. V was cut by 3 bases and J by 4 bases, with 14 bases left in between. The CDR3 covers 15 residues. CDR3: CASSGLSGGGNTIYF. The CDR3 DNA sequence: TGTGCCAGCAGCGGACTCAGCGGAGGCGGAAACACCATATATTTT.

The V gene is TRBV10-3, the J gene TRBJ2-7; D perhaps matches TRBD2 (5 bases). Deletions cut 8 bases from V and 6 bases from J, with 11 bases between. The CDR3 extends over 11 amino acids. From germline, CDR1 is ENHRY and CDR2 SYGVKD. The DNA of the CDR3 is TGTGCCATCGGTCGGGGTACCGAGCAGTACTTC. It specifies CAIGRGTEQYF.

This chain links TRBV27 with TRBJ1-1; no firm D call. CDR3 length: 18 residues. Germline V gene lookup returns CDR1 MNHEY and CDR2 SMNVEV (reference sequence). V was pared by 6 bases and J by 1 base, with 24 bases between. In nucleotides, the CDR3 is TGTGCCAGCAGCCCCAATTGGGCCTGGGAGCCTGGGAACACTGAAGCTTTCTTT. Encoded protein: CASSPNWAWEPGNTEAFF.

The chain is built from TRBV6-1 and TRBJ2-7; D remains ambiguous. CDR1 is MNHNS, CDR2 SASEGT, per germline. Trimming shortened V by 7 bases and J by 1 base, and 14 bases separated the two germline ends. This CDR3 spans 14 amino acids. The CDR3: CASTPPARSYEQYF. The CDR3 nucleotides are TGTGCCAGCACTCCCCCGGCACGGTCCTACGAGCAGTACTTC.

There are a few counts of this clonotype. The J gene is TRBJ2-4, the V gene TRBV13, with a tentative D call TRBD2 (6 bases). CDR1 and CDR2 (germline): PRHDT, FYEKMQ (reference sequence). Trimming left V 5 bases short and J 2 bases short, with 13 bases between. The CDR3 is 15 amino acids. This chain's CDR3 is CASSPRGGTKNIQYF. CDR3 nucleotide sequence: TGTGCCAGCAGCCCCCGGGGCGGGACCAAAAACATTCAGTACTTC.

V is TRBV4-1 and J is TRBJ1-1, with a tentative D call TRBD1 (5 bases). The CDR3 is 14 amino acids. With 4 bases removed from V and 1 base from J, the gap between germline ends came to 10 bases. Germline V gives CDR1 MGHRA, CDR2 YSYEKL. The CDR3 coding sequence is TGCGCCAGCAGCCCGGGACTCCAGAACACTGAAGCTTTCTTT. This sequence encodes CASSPGLQNTEAFF.

The gene calls are TRBV11-2 and TRBJ2-7; 9 nucleotides line up with TRBD2. Unmatched junction bases numbered 12, after V lost 5 bases and J lost 7 bases. The CDR3 extends over 15 amino acids. Looked up from germline, CDR1 is SGHAT and CDR2 is FQNNGV. DNA of the CDR3: TGTGCCAGCAGCCCACCCGCGGGAGGGCCGGATGAGCAGTACTTC. Translated: CASSPPAGGPDEQYF.

The chain combines TRBV11-2 with TRBJ2-7; TRBD2 matches 10 bases. The CDR3 contains 18 residues. Per germline, CDR1 SGHAT and CDR2 FQNNGV. The V gene end was trimmed by 0 bases and the J gene end by 0 bases; junction bases not matched to a gene: 8. The CDR3 DNA sequence: TGTGCCAGCAGCTTAGATCTTGGACTAGCGGAGGCCTCCTACGAGCAGTACTTC. Its translation: CASSLDLGLAEASYEQYF.

This clonotype was seen many times. The chain is built from TRBV28 and TRBJ1-1; D gene ambiguous. Per the germline V gene, CDR1 is MDHEN and CDR2 is SYDVKM. V was cut by 3 bases and J by 11 bases, with 10 bases left in between. This CDR3 has 11 residues. The CDR3 loop is CASSFRQGAFF. Here the CDR3 DNA reads TGTGCCAGCAGTTTCAGGCAAGGGGCTTTCTTT.

Ten or more counts support this clonotype. The gene calls are TRBV12-5 and TRBJ1-5; TRBD1 aligns across 9 bases. J lost 1 base, V lost 6 bases, and 22 bases had no gene match. Germline CDR1 is LGHNT and CDR2 is FRNRAP. This CDR3 is built from 21 residues. CDR3 in amino acids: CASGTLLGGTGNPISNQPQHF. The CDR3 nucleotides are TGTGCTAGTGGGACACTTCTAGGGGGGACAGGGAACCCTATAAGCAATCAGCCCCAGCATTTT.

Many counts were recorded for this clonotype. Compared with germline, one end of the junction differs, possibly owing to a read error. The chain couples TRBV2 to TRBJ2-5; D is undetermined. CDR1 is SNHLY and CDR2 is FYNNEI in the germline V gene. The CDR3 spans 16 residues. The CDR3 bases are TGTGCCAGCAGCGAAGAGAGGTGGAGTTACCAAGAGACCCAGTACTTC. Its protein product is CASSEERWSYQETQYF.